This T cell receptor (beta chain) was sequenced during a study of blood T cell repertoires in COVID-19 (dated by TCRdb to about 2020). Concerning the study at large: Collaborator samples came from the United States, Italy and Spain and covered acute and convalescent phases of COVID-19. The repertoires were released in a freely available public database meant as a resource for research on the immune response to SARS-CoV-2. The dataset comprised deeply sampled blood TCRbeta repertoires from subjects exposed to, actively infected with, or recovered from COVID-19. The prospective study material was composed of cDNA or gDNA derived from T cells, B-cell-depleted T cells, or PBMCs. Samples came from the ongoing ImmuneRACE study (first 160 participants) plus 1,254 subjects from 6 global collaborators. Where HLA class I and class II types were available, the types were taken from metadata supplied by the sample provider, not from assay-based typing. Nearly every sample came with metadata listing a de-identified subject ID, COVID-19 status, age in years and sex.

TCRbeta CDR3 regions were amplified from genomic DNA by means of the immunoSEQ Assay, a bias-controlled multiplex PCR. The published analysis was carried out like this. Nucleated cell counts per sample were estimated from amplification of reference gene primers within the assay. To quantify the absolute abundance of each unique TCRbeta CDR3 rearrangement, sequence reads were collapsed and filtered. Productive Simpson clonality was computed per sample as the square root of Simpson's diversity index over productive rearrangements. The table comes from immuneACCESS by way of TCRdb, which keeps in-frame sequences with V and J called. Part of the clones is missing from these tables; in studies checked, under half for an unresolved V gene and the rest for unknown reasons. The DNA was the basis for D and trimming; V, J and clone size are from that table. This sample is represented by about 140,000 clones; more than 60% of them were singletons. Roughly 8.6% of the sample is in the top ten clones.

The CDR3 sequence holds 15 residues, the cysteine and phenylalanine included. Only the CDR3 DNA stays, 45 bases, in frame from base 1. CDR1 and CDR2 were assigned from the germline V gene as MNHEY and SVGAGI. From V the trimming removes 0 bases and from J it removes 6 bases, while the gene matches leave 4 bases of the junction unaccounted for. Turning to this clone: The specificity of this receptor is unknown. No qualities accompany the bases; no much larger clone lies one base away.

Each collaborating institution followed its own protocols to collect whole blood in K2EDTA tubes. For TCRbeta analysis, collaborators shipped samples as frozen whole blood, isolated PBMCs, or DNA extracted from either of those sample types. Broader findings and caveats from the paper: Clinical and demographic metadata were provided uncurated, with the amount varying by source and participant.

The sample consisted of peripheral blood. The rearrangement combines TRBV6-5 with TRBJ2-2, with TRBD1 matching 7 junction bases. The sequence came from a woman in her 50s with active or convalescent COVID-19. The nucleotide sequence is given as TGTGCCAGCAGTTACTCTAGACAGGGTGCCGGGGAGCTGTTTTTT. This is translated as CASSYSRQGAGELFF.